The source of this T cell receptor (beta chain) is a study of blood T cell repertoires in COVID-19. As for the study in general: Collection of acute and convalescent COVID-19 samples took place in the United States, Italy and Spain. PBMCs, B-cell-depleted T cells, or T cells provided the cDNA or gDNA that made up the material.

The trim removed 3 bases at V and 5 bases at J, leaving 2 bases unmatched. The CDR3 length is 14 residues. Germline-derived CDR1 and CDR2 are SGDLS and YYNGEE. Authors' data handling: Using reference gene primer amplification, nucleated cell counts were estimated. The table came from immunoSEQ multiplex PCR; TCRdb's copy has only in-frame clones and leaves some out. Clone size and V and J calls were adopted from that table, with D and trimming inferred from the DNA. The table lists about 160,000 clones, about four fifths of them singletons. Seattle patients were enrolled during active infection and followed longitudinally.

The V and J genes are TRBV9 and TRBJ2-7, with TRBD2 matching 13 bases. The clonotype originates from a woman aged 60 to 75 with COVID-19, enrolled during active disease. The sample comprised peripheral blood. The chain's CDR3 is CASSAGTSGNEQYF. The DNA for the CDR3 is TGTGCCAGCAGCGCCGGGACTAGCGGGAACGAGCAGTACTTC.